The text below deals with one T cell receptor (beta chain). The CDR3 consists of 14 residues. Germline lookup yields CDR1 SGDLS and CDR2 YYNGEE. Trimming left V 2 bases short and J 3 bases short, with 9 bases between. This record comes from a study of blood T cell repertoires in COVID-19. Study-wide background: Sample material is recorded as cDNA or gDNA derived from T cells, B-cell-depleted T cells, or PBMCs.

In the authors' workflow: Amplifying reference gene primers gave estimates of nucleated cell counts. Method: immunoSEQ multiplex PCR; TCRdb's copy keeps in-frame clones and lacks some. From that table come the V and J calls and clone size; the DNA was used to work out D and trimming. The repertoire holds about 90,000 clones, with 75% to 85% as singletons. Sequencing used peripheral blood. The V call is TRBV9, the J call TRBJ2-4, with D perhaps TRBD1 (6 bases). The clonotype originates from a woman in her seventies with acute or convalescent COVID-19. CDR3 amino acids: CASSVGTSKNIQYF. The DNA of the CDR3 is TGTGCCAGCAGCGTCGGGACAAGCAAAAACATTCAGTACTTC.